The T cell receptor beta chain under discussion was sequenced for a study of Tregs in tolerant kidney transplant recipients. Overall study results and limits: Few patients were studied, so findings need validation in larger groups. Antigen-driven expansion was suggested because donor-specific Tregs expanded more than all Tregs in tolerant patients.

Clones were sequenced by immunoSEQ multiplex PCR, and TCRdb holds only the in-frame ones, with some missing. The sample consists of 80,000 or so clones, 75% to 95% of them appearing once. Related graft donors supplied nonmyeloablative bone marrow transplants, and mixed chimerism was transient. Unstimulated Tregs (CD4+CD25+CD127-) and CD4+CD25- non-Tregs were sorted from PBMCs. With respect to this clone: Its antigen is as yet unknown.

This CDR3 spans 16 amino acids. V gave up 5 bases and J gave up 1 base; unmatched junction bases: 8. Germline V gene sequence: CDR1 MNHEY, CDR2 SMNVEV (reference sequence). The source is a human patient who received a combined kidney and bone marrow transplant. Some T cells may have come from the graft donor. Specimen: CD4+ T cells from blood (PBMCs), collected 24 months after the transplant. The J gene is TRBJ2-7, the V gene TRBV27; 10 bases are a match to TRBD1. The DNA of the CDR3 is TGTGCCAGCAGTGCGCCTCGGACAGGGGGTTCCTACGAGCAGTACTTC. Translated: CASSAPRTGGSYEQYF.